This record concerns one T cell receptor beta chain sequence. This clone has only one observation. The antigen it recognizes is unknown. Base quality data are lacking; no much larger clone is found one base away. V loses 4 bases, J loses 3 bases, and the germline ends lie 4 bases apart. The CDR3 runs 11 amino acids, cysteine and phenylalanine included. Kept here is only the CDR3 DNA, which spans 33 bases and is read in frame from base 1. According to the germline V gene, CDR1 reads SGHDT and CDR2 reads YYEEEE. The Qiagen DNeasy kit was used to extract genomic DNA from unsorted PBMCs and from the negatively selected CD4+ and CD8+ fractions. Using primers that anneal to V and J segments, immunoSEQ multiplex PCR amplified the TCR beta CDR3 regions. A synthetic immune receptor repertoire was used to minimize amplification bias, and any residual bias was removed computationally once sequencing was done. In the paper's pipeline: Custom Python scripts were used to quantify repertoire diversity as the Shannon entropy index. The unsorted, CD4+ and CD8+ repertoires were each analyzed separately, with the exception of combined analyses, where CD4+ and CD8+ sequences were merged in silico. A clone counted as expanded when the clone's frequency after treatment rose at least 2-fold relative to C1D1, and clones undetected at baseline were given a pseudocount of 0.5. Singleton clones were defined as clones with 0 or 1 copy at C1D1, and non-singleton clones were defined as clones with 2 or more copies. By matching protein sequences in sorted samples from the same patient, clones expanded in unsorted samples were annotated as CD4+, CD8+ or unknown. Diversity changes from C1D1 to C4D1 were tested in paired samples using Wilcoxon tests. TCRdb holds this immuneACCESS table with in-frame rearrangements only. Some clones are missing; in checked studies, unresolved V genes explain under half, and the rest has no known cause. V and J calls and clone size follow that table, whereas D and trimming were derived from the DNA. Across this sample there are around 18,000 clones, with 60% to 80% seen only once. The ten largest clones represent around 2.3% of the sample.

This sample stems from a study of PD-1 blockade in classical Hodgkin lymphoma (TCRdb year 2020). Turning to the overall study: Nivolumab dosing was 3 mg/kg intravenously every 2 weeks, continuing until either disease progression or unacceptable toxicity. To define a peripheral blood immune signature of response to PD-1 blockade in classical Hodgkin lymphoma, the study combined TCR beta sequencing with CyTOF.

This specimen's time point label, per the study, means: cycle 4 day 1 (C4D1), after less than 7 weeks of nivolumab. Relapse after autologous stem cell transplantation had occurred in all trial patients, and cohorts A, B and C were distinguished by prior brentuximab vedotin exposure. Using a Miltenyi CD4+ T cell isolation kit, CD4+ T cells were purified from thawed PBMCs through magnetic negative selection. The trial cohort included 56 patients with relapsed/refractory classical Hodgkin lymphoma, and each patient had a best overall response of complete response, partial response or progressive disease. Trial patients were treated with single-agent nivolumab in the multi-cohort phase II CheckMate 205 trial. Best overall response was determined by an independent review committee according to the 2007 International Working Group response criteria. Trial PBMCs were collected just before the start of nivolumab (C1D1) and during therapy at cycle 2 day 1 and cycle 4 day 1. After peripheral blood was drawn into 8 mL Vacutainer Cell Preparation Tubes, PBMCs were isolated by centrifugation and then cryopreserved. Purified CD4+ and CD8+ fractions were prepared only for cases where an additional PBMC sample was available. Magnetically labelled cells were removed on LS columns in a quadroMACS separator, and the flow-through was collected as the purified fraction.

Beyond this particular receptor, the publication reports: Baseline TCR diversity was reported as lower in newly diagnosed patients than in healthy donors, and lower still in relapsed/refractory patients. The study was limited to a single clinical trial cohort, and causes of repertoire differences, possibly disease activity or prior therapy, remained undefined. A significant rise by C4D1 was seen in CD4+ but not CD8+ TCR diversity (p=0.0027 vs p=0.16), with the rise being most apparent in complete responders (p=0.02). Trial patients with a complete response had baseline diversity similar to that of newly diagnosed patients, while partial responders and progressors had significantly lower diversity. Lower diversity was seen in patients whose nivolumab began less than 1 year after ASCT, and these patients were left out of later analyses so that immune reconstitution would not confound the results.

The sample was CD4+ T cells from blood, taken before the fourth cycle of nivolumab. The receptor was derived from a human donor with classical Hodgkin lymphoma. The V gene is TRBV5-6 and the J gene is TRBJ1-2; the D gene assignment is ambiguous. The sequenced DNA is TGTGCCAGCAGCCAATACTATGGCTACACCTTC. The translation is CASSQYYGYTF.